This T cell receptor (beta chain) was documented in a study of blood T cells in healthy people across ages. Alongside a J-beta primer mix, a sample-barcoded 5' primer served in a second PCR lasting about 6 to 11 cycles. TCRdb recomputed calls from the 5' RACE reads with MiXCR, one row per CDR3 protein. The sample has under 2,000,000 distinct CDR3 sequences, around half seen once. Sequenced input: blood. The TCR sequence derives from a woman between 40 and 55 years old in good health.

CDR3 protein: CASSLGGPGLSNQPQHF. The CDR3 DNA follows: TGTGCCAGCAGCTTGGGCGGACCGGGACTTAGCAATCAGCCCCAGCATTTT. This chain links TRBV5-6 with TRBJ1-5; D is possibly TRBD1 (5 bases). This CDR3 has 17 residues. V lost 0 bases and J 0 bases, leaving 13 bases between the germline ends. The germline V gene has CDR1 SGHDT and CDR2 YYEEEE.